The clone carrying this TCR beta chain was picked up many times. The data were taken from a study of regulatory T cells in long-lasting Graves disease. Overall study: Newly diagnosed Graves' patients had taken antithyroid drugs under 3 months.

According to the study, TCR beta libraries were built with iRepertoire HTBI primers and CDR3-region Arm-PCR. MiXCR, run by TCRdb on the multiplex PCR reads, gives a single entry per CDR3 protein. The sample holds about 620,000 distinct CDR3 sequences, 16% seen once. Germline loops: CDR1 DFQATT, CDR2 SNEGSKA (reference sequence). The CDR3 has 16 amino acids. V gave up 0 bases and J gave up 1 base; unmatched junction bases: 8. Time point reported: newly diagnosed GD, antithyroid drugs for less than 3 months. The TCR library was prepared using RNA isolated from PBMCs. Patients all came to the study from an endocrinology department in Xi'an, China. These same data were also listed under a study on T cells in Graves' hyperthyroidism and ophthalmopathy. That paper states: First-round RT-PCR with HTBI primers amplified the TCR CDR3 region. Most clonotypes that expanded in the thyroid above 0.001 also showed up in blood.

The V gene is TRBV20-1, the J gene TRBJ2-5, with TRBD1 identical over 7 bases. Sequenced material: peripheral blood mononuclear cells (PBMCs), taken at new diagnosis, from a patient treated with antithyroid drugs. The sequence derives from a woman between 25 and 40 years old with Graves disease. The CDR3 reads CSARDPNRGIQETQYF. The CDR3 DNA reads as TGCAGTGCTAGAGACCCTAACAGGGGAATCCAAGAGACCCAGTACTTC.